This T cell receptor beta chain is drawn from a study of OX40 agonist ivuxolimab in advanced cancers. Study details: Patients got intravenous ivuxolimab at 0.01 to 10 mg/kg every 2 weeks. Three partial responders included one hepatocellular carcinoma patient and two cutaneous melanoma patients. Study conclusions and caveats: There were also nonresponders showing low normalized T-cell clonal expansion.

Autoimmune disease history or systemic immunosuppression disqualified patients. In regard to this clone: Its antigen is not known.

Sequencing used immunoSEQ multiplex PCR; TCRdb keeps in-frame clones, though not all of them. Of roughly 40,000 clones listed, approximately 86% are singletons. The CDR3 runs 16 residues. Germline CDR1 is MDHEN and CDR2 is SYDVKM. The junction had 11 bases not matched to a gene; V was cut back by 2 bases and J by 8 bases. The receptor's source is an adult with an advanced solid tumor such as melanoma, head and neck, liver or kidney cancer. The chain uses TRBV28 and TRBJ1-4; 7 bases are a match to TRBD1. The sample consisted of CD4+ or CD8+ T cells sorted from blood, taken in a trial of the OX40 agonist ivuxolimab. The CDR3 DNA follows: TGTGCCAGCAGTTTAGGGAGAGGGGGCCACAGGGAAAAACTGTTTTTT. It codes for CASSLGRGGHREKLFF.